What follows are 16 T cell receptor beta chains derived from one specimen sequenced in a study of beta chain features in type 1 diabetes. General study results and limits: Type 1 diabetes patients had TCRB CDR3s that were shorter (moderately but significantly so) in all four CD4+ subsets.

No antigen has been assigned to these receptors. The entirety of the isolated RNA underwent reverse transcription, so expressed TCRB transcripts were sequenced. Assay: immunoSEQ multiplex PCR; the TCRdb copy retains only in-frame clones and omits some. The sample gives 250,000 to 300,000 clones, 13% to 15% of which show up once; 0.017% is in the top ten. Sequencing input: naive CD4+ T cells from blood. The receptors shown here come from a man between 25 and 39 years old with type 1 diabetes.

In this sample, this clone turned up a few times. Here the CDR3 DNA reads TGTGCCAGCAGAACGGGGACAGGGACGTCTTACGAGCAGTACTTC. Amino acid sequence: CASRTGTGTSYEQYF. The chain combines TRBV5-4 with TRBJ2-7; 9 bases match TRBD1. Germline loops: CDR1 SGHNT, CDR2 YYREEE (reference sequence). The CDR3 is made up of 15 amino acids. The junction had 10 bases not matched to a gene; V was cut back by 5 bases and J by 4 bases.

This chain links TRBV7-3 with TRBJ2-1; 10 nucleotides match TRBD2. The CDR3 runs 16 residues. Looked up from germline, CDR1 is SGHTA and CDR2 is FQGTGA. Unmatched junction bases numbered 4, after V lost 2 bases and J lost 3 bases. In DNA form, the CDR3 reads TGTGCCAGCAGCTTATCAGGGACTAGCGTCTACAATGAGCAGTTCTTC. Its protein product is CASSLSGTSVYNEQFF.

The V gene is TRBV7-2, the J gene TRBJ1-1; possible D gene TRBD1, 6 bases. Germline CDR1 SGHTA, CDR2 FQGNSA. The CDR3 covers 13 residues. Trimming removed 5 bases from V and 9 bases from J, with 16 bases in between. The CDR3 loop reads CASSPHMTGKAFF. In DNA, the CDR3 is TGTGCCAGCAGCCCCCATATGACAGGTAAAGCTTTCTTT.

V usage is TRBV28 and J usage is TRBJ2-1; perhaps TRBD1 as D (6 bases). Trimming took 6 bases from V and 4 from J, leaving 10 bases between them. Germline assignment: CDR1 MDHEN and CDR2 SYDVKM. CDR3 length equals 13 residues. The CDR3 reads CASSPGQYNEQFF. The CDR3 nucleotides are TGTGCCAGCAGCCCAGGACAGTACAATGAGCAGTTCTTC.

J is TRBJ2-7 and V is TRBV25-1; 7 bases fit TRBD2. With V trimmed by 4 bases and J by 0 bases, 9 bases remained unmatched. Germline V gives CDR1 MGHDK, CDR2 SYGVNS. CDR3 length: 16 residues. CDR3 loop: CASSGRLGLVSYEQYF. In DNA form, the CDR3 reads TGTGCCAGCAGTGGCCGCCTCGGACTAGTCTCCTACGAGCAGTACTTC.

The rearrangement links TRBV4-1 to TRBJ1-5; TRBD1 matches at 11 bases. The CDR3 spans 17 residues. Germline CDR1 and CDR2: MGHRA and YSYEKL. J lost 3 bases, V lost 3 bases, and 7 bases had no gene match. Here the CDR3 reads CASSQDRGLSSNQPQHF. The CDR3 bases are TGCGCCAGCAGCCAGGACAGGGGGCTCAGCTCCAATCAGCCCCAGCATTTT.

This chain joins TRBV30 and TRBJ1-1; the match to TRBD1 covers 8 bases. J lost 1 base, V lost 2 bases, and 9 bases had no gene match. This CDR3 has 16 amino acids. Germline CDR1 reads GTSNPN; CDR2 reads SVGIG (reference sequence). The CDR3, as DNA: TGTGCCTGGAGTCCCACCCGGACAGGGACGAACACTGAAGCTTTCTTT. It translates to CAWSPTRTGTNTEAFF.

This clone occurred a few times. This chain uses TRBV9 with TRBJ2-3; 7 positions match TRBD1. CDR1 is SGDLS and CDR2 is YYNGEE in the germline V gene. The CDR3 is made up of 14 amino acids. Trimming took 3 bases from V and 5 from J; bases not matched to a gene: 6. The CDR3 loop is CASSEQGYEDTQYF. In DNA form, the CDR3 reads TGTGCCAGCAGCGAACAGGGGTATGAAGATACGCAGTATTTT.

The CDR3 here is CASSQRQKGLNEQFF. CDR3 DNA sequence: TGTGCCAGCAGCCAAAGGCAGAAGGGGTTGAATGAGCAGTTCTTC. V gene TRBV14 combines with J gene TRBJ2-1; weak D call: TRBD1 (5 bases). The germline V gene encodes CDR1 SGHDN and CDR2 FVKESK. The CDR3 length is 15 residues. V shed 2 bases and J shed 7 bases, with 15 bases lying between them.

A few counts support this clone. The chain carries TRBV11-2 and TRBJ2-5, with 9 bases matching TRBD1. V lost 5 bases to trimming and J lost 6 bases; unmatched junction nucleotides: 7. The CDR3 totals 14 residues. Per germline, CDR1 SGHAT and CDR2 FQNNGV. CDR3 in amino acids: CASSQGQGIQTQYF. CDR3 DNA sequence: TGTGCCAGCAGCCAGGGACAGGGTATACAGACCCAGTACTTC.

In this sample, this clone turned up a few times. The chain links TRBV29-1 to TRBJ2-7, with TRBD2 identical over 9 bases. Germline V gene lookup returns CDR1 SQVTM and CDR2 ANQGSEA. J was trimmed by 9 bases and V by 4 bases; bases with no gene match: 10. The CDR3 has 13 residues. In DNA, the CDR3 is TGCAGCGTTGGGGTAGCGGGAGTCAGTGGGCAGTACTTC. Its protein is CSVGVAGVSGQYF.

This clone was detected a few times. The chain recombines TRBV7-6 with TRBJ2-3; 11 bases align to TRBD2. The V and J ends lost 4 bases and 1 base, in that order; junction bases with no gene match: 4. Germline V lookup: CDR1 SGHVS, CDR2 FNYEAQ. This CDR3 is built from 16 residues. In nucleotides, the CDR3 is TGTGCCAGCAGCTCTTCACTAGCGGGAGGCACAGATACGCAGTATTTT. This codes for CASSSSLAGGTDTQYF.

This chain links TRBV5-1 with TRBJ2-7; D is possibly TRBD2 (5 bases). The CDR3 totals 13 residues. Germline-derived CDR1 and CDR2 are SGHRS and YFSETQ. With 3 bases removed from V and 3 bases from J, the gap between germline ends came to 10 bases. Here the CDR3 DNA reads TGCGCCAGCAGCTCCCGACGGGACTACGAGCAGTACTTC. It translates to CASSSRRDYEQYF. Full variable domain (missing parts from reference TRBV5-1 and TRBJ2-7): KAGVTQTPRYLIKTRGQQVTLSCSPISGHRSVSWYQQTPGQGLQFLFEYFSETQRNKGNFPGRFSGRQFSNSRSEMNVSTLELGDSALYLCASSSRRDYEQYFGPGTRLTVT.

This clone was detected a few times. This sequence joins TRBV5-6 and TRBJ1-5; no firm D call. This CDR3 contains 12 residues. Trimming took off 1 base at V and 6 bases at J, with 5 bases between the two ends. Germline values: CDR1 SGHDT, CDR2 YYEEEE. The CDR3 bases are TGTGCCAGCAGCTTGTATCTTCAGCCCCAGCATTTT. The encoded protein is CASSLYLQPQHF.

This clone was seen more than once but under ten times. This chain links TRBV27 with TRBJ2-6; unclear D gene. There are 15 residues in the CDR3. Germline V lookup: CDR1 MNHEY, CDR2 SMNVEV (reference sequence). V lost 6 bases to trimming and J lost 0 bases, with 9 bases between them. The CDR3 coding sequence is TGTGCCAGCAGCCTTCTTTCCTCTGGGGCCAACGTCCTGACTTTC. Protein: CASSLLSSGANVLTF.

Only a few counts were recorded for this clone. The J gene is TRBJ1-1, the V gene TRBV27; tentatively, D is TRBD1 (5 bases). The ends were cut back, 5 bases at V and 5 bases at J, with 12 bases in the middle. Germline V gene sequence: CDR1 MNHEY, CDR2 SMNVEV (reference sequence). This CDR3 spans 13 amino acids. The CDR3 coding sequence is TGTGCCAGCAGTATAGTGGGGGGGACTGAAGCTTTCTTT. Its protein is CASSIVGGTEAFF.